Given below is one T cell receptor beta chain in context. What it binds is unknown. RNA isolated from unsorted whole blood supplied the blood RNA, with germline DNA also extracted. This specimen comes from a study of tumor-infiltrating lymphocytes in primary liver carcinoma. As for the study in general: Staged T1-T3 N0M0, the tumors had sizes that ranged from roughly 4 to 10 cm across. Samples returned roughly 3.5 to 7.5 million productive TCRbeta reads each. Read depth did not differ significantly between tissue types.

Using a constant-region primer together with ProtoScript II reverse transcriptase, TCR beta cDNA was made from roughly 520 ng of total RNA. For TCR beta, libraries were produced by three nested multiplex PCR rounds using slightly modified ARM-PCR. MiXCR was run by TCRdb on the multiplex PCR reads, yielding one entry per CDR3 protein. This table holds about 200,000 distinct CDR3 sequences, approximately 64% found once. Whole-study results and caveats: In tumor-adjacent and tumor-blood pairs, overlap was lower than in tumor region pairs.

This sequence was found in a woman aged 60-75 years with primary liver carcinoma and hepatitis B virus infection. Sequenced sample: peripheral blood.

The CDR3 loop reads CASNADRGLAYNEQFF. For the CDR3, the DNA is TGCGCCAGCAATGCCGACAGGGGGTTAGCCTACAATGAGCAGTTCTTC. The chain couples TRBV5-1 to TRBJ2-1; 9 nucleotides align to TRBD1. V lost 6 bases and J lost 2; bases outside the gene matches: 9. Germline-derived CDR1 and CDR2 are SGHRS and YFSETQ. This CDR3 region has 16 residues.